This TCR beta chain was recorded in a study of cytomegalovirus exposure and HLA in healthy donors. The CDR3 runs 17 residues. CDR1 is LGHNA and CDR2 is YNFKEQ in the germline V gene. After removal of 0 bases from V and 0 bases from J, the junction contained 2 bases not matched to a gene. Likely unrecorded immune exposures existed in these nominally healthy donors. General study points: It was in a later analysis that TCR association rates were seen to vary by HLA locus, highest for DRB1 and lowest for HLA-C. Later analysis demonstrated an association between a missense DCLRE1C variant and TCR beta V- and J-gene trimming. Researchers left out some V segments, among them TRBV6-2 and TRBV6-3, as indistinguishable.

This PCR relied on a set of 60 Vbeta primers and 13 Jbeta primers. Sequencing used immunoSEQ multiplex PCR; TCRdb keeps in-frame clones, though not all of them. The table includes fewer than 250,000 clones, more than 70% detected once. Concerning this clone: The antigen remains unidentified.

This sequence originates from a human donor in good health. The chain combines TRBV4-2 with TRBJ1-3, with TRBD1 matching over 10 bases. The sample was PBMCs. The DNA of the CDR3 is TGTGCCAGCAGCCAAGAGACAGGGGGCTTCTCTGGAAACACCATATATTTT. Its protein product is CASSQETGGFSGNTIYF.